This record looks at one T cell receptor (beta chain) sequence and its context. TCRdb's copy holds only in-frame clones and misses some; the assay was immunoSEQ multiplex PCR. The sample shows 1.4 million to 1.5 million clones, approximately 97% of them seen only once. V was pared by 6 bases and J by 3 bases, with 21 bases between. The CDR3 contains 17 residues. Germline CDR1 reads SGHNT; CDR2 reads YENEEA. These data come from a study of shared clonotypes between healthy human individuals. The sequencing input was naive CD4+ T cells sorted from blood. As for subset: CD45RA+ positively selected. This rearrangement joins TRBV11-3 to TRBJ1-5; maybe TRBD1 (5 bases). This TCR was sampled from a man aged 25-45 years in good health. The CDR3 here is CASSYFKTTENNQPQHF. The CDR3 region has the DNA TGTGCCAGCAGTTATTTTAAAACGACAGAGAACAATCAGCCCCAGCATTTT.